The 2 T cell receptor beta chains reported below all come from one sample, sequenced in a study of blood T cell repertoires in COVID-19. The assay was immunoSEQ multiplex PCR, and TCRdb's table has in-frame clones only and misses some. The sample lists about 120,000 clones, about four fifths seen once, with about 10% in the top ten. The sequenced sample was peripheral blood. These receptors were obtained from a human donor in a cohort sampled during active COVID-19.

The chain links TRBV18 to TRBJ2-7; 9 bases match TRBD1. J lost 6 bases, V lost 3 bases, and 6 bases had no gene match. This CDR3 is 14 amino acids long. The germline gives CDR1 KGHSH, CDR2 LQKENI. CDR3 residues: CASSPLDRGSEQYF. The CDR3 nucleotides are TGTGCCAGCTCACCGTTGGACAGGGGTTCCGAGCAGTACTTC.

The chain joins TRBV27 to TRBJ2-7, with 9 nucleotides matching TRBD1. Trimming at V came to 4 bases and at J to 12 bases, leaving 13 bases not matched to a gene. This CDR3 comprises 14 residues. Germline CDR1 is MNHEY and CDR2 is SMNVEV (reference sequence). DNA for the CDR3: TGTGCCAGCAGTTCGCAGATCCGGGACAGGGAATGGTACTTC. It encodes CASSSQIRDREWYF.